There are a few counts of the clone carrying this T cell receptor (beta chain). The antigen is unknown. This entry belongs to a study of Graves' ophthalmopathy and Graves' hyperthyroidism. Study-wide results and limits: Blood also harbored most expanded thyroid clonotypes above 0.001 frequency.

Per the germline V gene, CDR1 is SEHNR and CDR2 is FQNEAQ (reference sequence). CDR3 length: 13 residues. V lost 7 bases and J lost 6, with 16 bases in between. The PBMCs were taken from roughly 9.3 ml of fresh peripheral blood. Using RNA transcripts, the TCR beta CDR3 regions were amplified. First-round RT-PCR relied on HTBI primers, and a second-round multiplex PCR came next. Each CDR3 protein gets one entry after TCRdb re-called the multiplex PCR reads with MiXCR. This sample has 650,000 to 900,000 distinct CDR3 sequences; roughly 40% occur once, and the top ten carry about 40%. The sequenced sample was peripheral blood. This TCR was sampled from an adult man with Graves' ophthalmopathy. This chain connects TRBV7-9 to TRBJ2-7; D perhaps matches TRBD2 (7 bases). CDR3 coding DNA: TGTGCCAGCACCCTGGGGGGGCCACGCGAGCAGTACTTC. Its translation: CASTLGGPREQYF.